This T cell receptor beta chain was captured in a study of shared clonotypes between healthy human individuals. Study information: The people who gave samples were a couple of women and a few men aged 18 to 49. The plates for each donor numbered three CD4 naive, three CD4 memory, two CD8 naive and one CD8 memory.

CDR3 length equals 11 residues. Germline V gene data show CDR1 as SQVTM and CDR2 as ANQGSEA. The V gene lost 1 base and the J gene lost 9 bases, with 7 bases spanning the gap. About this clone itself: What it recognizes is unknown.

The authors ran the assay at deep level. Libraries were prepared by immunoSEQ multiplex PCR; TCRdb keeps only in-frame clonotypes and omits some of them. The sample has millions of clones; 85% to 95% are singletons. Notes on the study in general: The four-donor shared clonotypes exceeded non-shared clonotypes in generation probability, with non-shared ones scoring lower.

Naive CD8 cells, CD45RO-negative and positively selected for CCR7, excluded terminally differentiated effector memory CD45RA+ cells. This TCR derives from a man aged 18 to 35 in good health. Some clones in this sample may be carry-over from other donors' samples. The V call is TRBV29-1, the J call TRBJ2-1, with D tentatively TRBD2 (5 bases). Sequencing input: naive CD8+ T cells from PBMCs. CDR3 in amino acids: CSVEGRTEQFF. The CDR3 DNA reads TGCAGCGTTGAAGGGAGGACTGAGCAGTTCTTC.